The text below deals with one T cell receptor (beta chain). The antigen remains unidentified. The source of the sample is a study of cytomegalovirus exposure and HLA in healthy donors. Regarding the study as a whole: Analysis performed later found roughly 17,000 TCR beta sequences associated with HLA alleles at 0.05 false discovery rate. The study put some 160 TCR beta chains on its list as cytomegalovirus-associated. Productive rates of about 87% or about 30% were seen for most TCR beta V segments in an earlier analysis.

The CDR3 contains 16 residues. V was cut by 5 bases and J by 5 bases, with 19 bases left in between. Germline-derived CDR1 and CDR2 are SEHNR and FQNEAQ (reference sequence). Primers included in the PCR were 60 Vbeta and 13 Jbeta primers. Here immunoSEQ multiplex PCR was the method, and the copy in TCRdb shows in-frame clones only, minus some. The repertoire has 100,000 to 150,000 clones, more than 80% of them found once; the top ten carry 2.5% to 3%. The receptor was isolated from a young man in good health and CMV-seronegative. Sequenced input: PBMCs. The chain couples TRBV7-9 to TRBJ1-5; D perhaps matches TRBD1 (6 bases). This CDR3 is CASSPPGEPFDQPQHF. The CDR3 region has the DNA TGTGCCAGCAGCCCACCAGGGGAACCTTTCGATCAGCCCCAGCATTTT.